The 5 T cell receptor beta chains in this list originate from one sample, sequenced in a study of OX40 agonist ivuxolimab in advanced cancers. Method: immunoSEQ multiplex PCR; TCRdb's copy keeps in-frame clones and lacks some. The sample consists of nearly 110,000 clones, approximately 90% of them appearing once. The sequencing used CD4+ or CD8+ T cells sorted from blood, collected in a trial of the OX40 agonist ivuxolimab. The source is an adult with an advanced solid tumor such as melanoma, head and neck, liver or kidney cancer.

This chain joins TRBV19 and TRBJ2-1; a possible D gene is TRBD2 (5 bases). Germline V CDR1 and CDR2: LNHDA, SQIVND (reference sequence). Trimming pared 9 bases from V and 5 bases from J, leaving 8 bases between. The CDR3 runs to 11 residues. Written as DNA, the CDR3 is TGTGCCAGCAGGAGGAACAATGAGCAGTTCTTC. Amino acid sequence: CASRRNNEQFF.

This clone has only a few counts. The chain recombines TRBV5-1 with TRBJ1-1, with D possibly TRBD1 on 5 matching bases. The CDR3 length is 14 residues. Trimming took 5 bases from V and 4 from J, leaving 15 bases between them. CDR1 and CDR2 from the germline V gene are SGHRS and YFSETQ. In DNA, the CDR3 is TGCGCCAGCAGGCTGGGGGTTCTGAGCACTGAAGCTTTCTTT. Translated: CASRLGVLSTEAFF. The whole variable domain, filled in from reference TRBV5-1 and TRBJ1-1, reads KAGVTQTPRYLIKTRGQQVTLSCSPISGHRSVSWYQQTPGQGLQFLFEYFSETQRNKGNFPGRFSGRQFSNSRSEMNVSTLELGDSALYLCASRLGVLSTEAFFGQGTRLTVV.

The chain uses TRBV6-6 and TRBJ1-2; TRBD1 is a possible D gene (6 bases). V was shortened by 7 bases and J by 5 bases, with 14 bases between the two germline ends. Looked up from germline, CDR1 is MNHNY and CDR2 is SVGAGI (reference sequence). CDR3 length equals 13 residues. The CDR3 is CASTKAGEYGYTF. CDR3 DNA: TGTGCCAGCACCAAGGCAGGGGAATATGGCTACACCTTC.

The V and J genes are TRBV4-1 and TRBJ1-2; D remains ambiguous. The CDR3 loop spans 13 amino acids. V dropped 2 bases and J dropped 4 bases, with 8 bases sitting between them. Germline V gene lookup returns CDR1 MGHRA and CDR2 YSYEKL. The CDR3 DNA is TGCGCCAGCAGCCAACCTGGATTCTATGGCTACACCTTC. Its protein product is CASSQPGFYGYTF.

V gene TRBV7-2 combines with J gene TRBJ1-4; 7 nucleotides agree with TRBD1. Looked up from germline, CDR1 is SGHTA and CDR2 is FQGNSA. With 5 bases clipped from V and 7 bases from J, the junction kept 7 bases outside the gene matches. CDR3 length: 14 residues. The CDR3 loop is CASSPGQMSEKLFF. The DNA for the CDR3 is TGTGCCAGCAGCCCGGGACAGATGAGTGAAAAACTGTTTTTT.